The 23 T cell receptor beta chains listed next were all sequenced from one sample in a study of T cells in women clearing cervical HPV infection. Measured with immunoSEQ multiplex PCR; TCRdb has only the in-frame clones, and not every one. The sample table includes some 20,000 clones. The sequenced sample consisted of blood buffy coat. The receptors derive from a woman aged 18-69 years with a cervical HPV16 infection that either progressed to CIN3+ or cleared (not recorded which).

About this clone itself: The DNA ends 3 residues before the CDR3 does, and the rest of the CDR3 is filled in from the germline J gene. The rearrangement links TRBV5-1 to TRBJ2-5; 10 bases are a match to TRBD1. With 3 bases clipped from V and 3 bases from J, the junction kept 2 bases outside the gene matches. In germline, CDR1 is SGHRS, CDR2 YFSETQ. This CDR3 is 14 amino acids long. CDR3 DNA (partial): TGCGCCAGCAGCTGGGGACAGGGGAAAGAGACC. Protein product: CASSWGQGKET. Given in full, the CDR3 is CASSWGQGKETQYF.

Comment on this clone: The CDR3 end lies 3 residues beyond the end of the read and is filled in from the germline J gene. V gene TRBV10-3 combines with J gene TRBJ1-6; 10 bases match TRBD1. V lost 10 bases and J lost 10; bases outside the gene matches: 7. The CDR3 is 13 residues long. Germline V lookup: CDR1 ENHRY, CDR2 SYGVKD. CDR3 loop: CATGDRGESPLHF. The CDR3 DNA, read in part, is TGTGCCACCGGGGACAGGGGCGAGTCACCC.

Details on this clone: The read gets to within 3 residues of the CDR3 end, and the germline J gene fills in the rest. The chain carries TRBV7-7 and TRBJ2-3; 7 bases agree with TRBD1. Germline CDR1 is SSHAT and CDR2 is FNYEAQ (reference sequence). The CDR3 is 15 amino acids. The CDR3 protein is CASSSETGYQETQYF. The sequenced CDR3 bases are TGTGCCAGCAGCTCCGAGACAGGGTACCAAGAGACG. The full variable domain, completed using reference TRBV7-7 and TRBJ2-3, is GAGVSQSPRYKVTKRGQDVTLRCDPISSHATLYWYQQALGQGPEFLTYFNYEAQPDKSGLPSDRFSAERPEGSISTLTIQRTEQRDSAMYRCASSSETGYQETQYFGPGTRLTVL.

As concerns this clone: The read terminates 3 residues before the CDR3 end, so the remaining end is supplied by the germline J gene. The chain employs TRBV6-2 or TRBV6-3 and TRBJ2-1, with D possibly matching TRBD1 (6 bases). CDR1 MNHEY and CDR2 SVGEGT come from the germline V gene. V shed 6 bases and J shed 6 bases, with 12 bases lying between them. The length of the CDR3 is 13 residues. CDR3 sequence reads: CASSNAQGNEQFF. The covered CDR3 bases are TGTGCCAGCAGCAACGCACAGGGCAATGAG.

To note about this clone: Sequence at one end of the junction differs from germline and may be a read error. The CDR3 end falls 3 residues outside the read, so it is completed with the germline J gene. The V gene is TRBV4-2, the J gene TRBJ1-4, with a tentative D call TRBD1 (5 bases). The germline CDR1 and CDR2 sequences are LGHNA and YNFKEQ. This CDR3 comprises 16 residues. CDR3: CASSQDGRGGNEKLFF. The part of the CDR3 DNA that was read is TGCGCCAGCAGCCAAGATGGGAGGGGCGGTAATGAAAAA.

As for this clone: The read ends 3 residues shy of where the CDR3 ends; the end is completed using the germline J gene. The V gene is TRBV6-2 or TRBV6-3, the J gene TRBJ2-1; perhaps TRBD1 as D (6 bases). Germline lookup yields CDR1 MNHEY and CDR2 SVGEGT. This CDR3 is built from 13 residues. Trimming pared 6 bases from V and 4 bases from J, leaving 10 bases between. The covered CDR3 bases are TGTGCCAGCAGCAGGGACATGTACAATGAG. Translating gives CASSRDMYNE. The whole CDR3 sequence reads CASSRDMYNEQFF.

A word on this clone: The read is 3 residues too short to cover the CDR3 end, so that end is filled in from the germline J gene. The chain uses TRBV5-4 and TRBJ2-3, with 9 bases that match TRBD2. CDR1 and CDR2 from the germline V gene are SGHNT and YYREEE (reference sequence). This CDR3 has 15 residues. V was clipped by 5 bases and J by 0 bases; unmatched bases: 4. CDR3 region: CASRKSGGSTDTQYF. The DNA read from the CDR3 is TGTGCCAGCAGGAAAAGCGGGGGGAGCACAGATACG.

In the case of this clone: Read coverage stops 3 residues before the CDR3 terminus; the germline J gene supplies the remainder. The V call is TRBV19, the J call TRBJ2-3; D not resolved. In germline, CDR1 is LNHDA, CDR2 SQIVND (reference sequence). The V end was cut by 3 bases, the J end by 2 bases, with 18 bases between. CDR3 length: 17 residues. The sequenced part of the CDR3 DNA is TGTGCCAGTAGTATGGCATTTGGTGGCGGATCCACAGATACG. This translates into CASSMAFGGGSTDT. From start to end, the CDR3 is CASSMAFGGGSTDTQYF.

On this clone itself: Compared with germline, one end of the junction differs, possibly owing to a read error. The read ends 3 residues early relative to the CDR3; the germline J gene fills the gap. This chain joins TRBV4-2 and TRBJ2-2, with D perhaps assigned TRBD1 or TRBD2 (6 bases each). The length of the CDR3 is 13 residues. Germline loops: CDR1 LGHNA, CDR2 YNFKEQ. This chain's CDR3 is CASGYRVTGELFF. CDR3 DNA, as far as it was read: TGCGCCAGCGGGTACAGGGTTACCGGGGAG.

Notes on this clone: The read ends 3 residues early relative to the CDR3; the germline J gene fills the gap. The chain is built from TRBV27 and TRBJ2-5; 14 positions agree with TRBD2. V dropped 6 bases and J dropped 5; count of bases not matched to a gene: 8. This CDR3 is built from 16 residues. Germline CDR1 is MNHEY and CDR2 is SMNVEV (reference sequence). This CDR3 reads CASRQTSGRAGETQYF. The DNA read from the CDR3 is TGTGCCAGCAGGCAGACTAGCGGGAGGGCCGGGGAGACC.

About this clone: Read data end 3 residues before the CDR3 end; the end is taken from the germline J gene. This rearrangement joins TRBV5-1 to TRBJ2-2; maybe TRBD1 (5 bases). Germline assignment: CDR1 SGHRS and CDR2 YFSETQ. This CDR3 has 13 amino acids. The part of the CDR3 DNA that was read is TGCGCCAGCAGCGCCGCTGGGGCCAACGTG. Encoded protein: CASSAAGANV. Given in full, the CDR3 is CASSAAGANVLFF. The variable domain in full, completed from reference TRBV5-1 and TRBJ2-2, reads KAGVTQTPRYLIKTRGQQVTLSCSPISGHRSVSWYQQTPGQGLQFLFEYFSETQRNKGNFPGRFSGRQFSNSRSEMNVSTLELGDSALYLCASSAAGANVLFFGEGSRLTVL.

About this clone: The read is 3 residues too short to cover the CDR3 end, so that end is filled in from the germline J gene. The J gene is TRBJ1-1, the V gene TRBV6-4; no clear D gene. Germline V gene lookup returns CDR1 MRHNA and CDR2 SNTAGT. This CDR3 has 15 residues. V dropped 9 bases and J dropped 4 bases, with 21 bases sitting between them. Incomplete CDR3 DNA: TGTGCCAGTAAGCGAAATGACCTCGGGTTCACTGAA. Translating it yields CASKRNDLGFTE. The full CDR3 sequence reads CASKRNDLGFTEAFF.

Details on this clone: Read sequence stops 3 residues before the CDR3 end, and the germline J gene provides the missing end. The rearrangement links TRBV10-2 to TRBJ2-5, with 7 bases fitting TRBD1. With 5 bases clipped from V and 3 bases from J, the junction kept 9 bases outside the gene matches. The CDR3 totals 15 residues. Per germline, CDR1 WSHSY and CDR2 SAAADI. The DNA read from the CDR3 is TGCGCCAGCAGTTCCGGGCTCAGGGGGAAAGAGACC. As protein: CASSSGLRGKET. From start to end, the CDR3 is CASSSGLRGKETQYF.

CDR3 sequence: CSALSGRGANVLTF. The sequenced CDR3 bases are TGCAGTGCCCTTTCAGGGAGAGGGGCCAACGTC. V usage is TRBV20-1 and J usage is TRBJ2-6, with D possibly called TRBD1 or TRBD2 (5 bases each). The read comes to an end 3 residues before the CDR3 does, leaving the germline J gene to fill in the end. This CDR3 spans 14 amino acids. The germline V and J ends were trimmed by 6 bases and 4 bases, with 13 bases remaining between them. Per the germline V gene, CDR1 is DFQATT and CDR2 is SNEGSKA (reference sequence).

As concerns this clone: The CDR3 end is not reached by the read, which stops 3 residues before it; the germline J gene fills it in. The rearrangement uses TRBV18 and TRBJ1-2; 9 nucleotides match TRBD1. Germline V gene sequence: CDR1 KGHSH, CDR2 LQKENI. This CDR3 is 14 amino acids long. The sequenced CDR3 bases are TGTGCCAGCTCACTGGGGACAGGGAGCGATACC. It codes for CASSLGTGSDT. The complete CDR3 protein is CASSLGTGSDTYTF.

Of note for this clone: Sequencing ends 3 residues short of the CDR3 end; the germline J gene provides the rest. The chain recombines TRBV18 with TRBJ2-3; D is perhaps TRBD1 (6 bases). The V gene's germline CDR1 is KGHSH and CDR2 LQKENI. CDR3 length equals 16 residues. CDR3 DNA (partial): TGTGCCAGCTCACCACGGGGAAGGACAGACCAAGAGACG. Translating gives CASSPRGRTDQET. The entire CDR3 reads CASSPRGRTDQETQYF.

CDR3 region: CASSIDTALTGRGNTGELFF. The sequenced CDR3 bases are TGTGCCAGTAGTATAGACACGGCGTTGACAGGGAGGGGGAACACCGGGGAG. The chain links TRBV19 to TRBJ2-2; D may match TRBD1 or TRBD2 (7 bases each). The read comes to an end 3 residues before the CDR3 does, leaving the germline J gene to fill in the end. The V gene lost 0 bases and the J gene lost 1 base, with 21 bases spanning the gap. The CDR3 contains 20 residues. CDR1 is LNHDA and CDR2 is SQIVND in the germline V gene (reference sequence).

A note on this clone: The read halts 3 residues ahead of the CDR3 end, with the missing end drawn from the germline J gene. Other DNA sequences in the sample encode the same CDR3. The chain employs TRBV6-1 and TRBJ1-3; D ambiguous. Trimming cost V 1 base and J 9 bases, with 16 bases left between them. The CDR3 spans 15 residues. The germline CDR1 and CDR2 sequences are MNHNS and SASEGT. The covered CDR3 bases are TGTGCCAGCAGTGAAGGTGGAGTTAAGGGCGCCACC. This encodes CASSEGGVKGAT. The full CDR3 sequence reads CASSEGGVKGATIYF.

The sequenced CDR3 bases are TGTGCCAGCAGTTCTCCCAGGGGGCGAAGCTATGGC. Translated, it gives CASSSPRGRSYG. In full, the CDR3 is CASSSPRGRSYGYTF. This chain joins TRBV28 and TRBJ1-2; 8 bases are a match to TRBD1. The read halts 3 residues ahead of the CDR3 end, with the missing end drawn from the germline J gene. CDR3 size: 15 residues. The germline V gene has CDR1 MDHEN and CDR2 SYDVKM. V trimming: 4 bases; J trimming: 4 bases; junction bases outside the gene matches: 8.

On this clone: From the germline J gene comes the end of the CDR3, since the read stops 3 residues before it. At the DNA level, this CDR3 is encoded by other sequences in the same sample as well. The gene calls are TRBV19 and TRBJ1-3, with a weak D call TRBD1 (6 bases). The CDR3 totals 16 residues. Germline V gene lookup returns CDR1 LNHDA and CDR2 SQIVND (reference sequence). V lost 4 bases and J 2 bases, leaving 15 bases between the germline ends. CDR3 DNA (partial): TGTGCCAGTAGTAGGACAGCCCTGGAGGCTGGAAACACC. Its protein is CASSRTALEAGNT. The whole CDR3 is CASSRTALEAGNTIYF.

To note about this clone: Read sequence stops 3 residues before the CDR3 end, and the germline J gene provides the missing end. This chain links TRBV10-3 with TRBJ1-2, with 9 positions matching TRBD1. Trimming took 11 bases from V and 5 from J; bases not matched to a gene: 9. The CDR3 runs 13 residues. CDR1 ENHRY and CDR2 SYGVKD come from the germline V gene. CDR3 DNA, as far as it was read: TGTGCCTCCTGGACAGGGGAGGGATATGGC. Amino acids: CASWTGEGYG. The complete CDR3 sequence is CASWTGEGYGYTF.

This chain's CDR3 is CASSQWDRGPSDTQYF. The covered CDR3 bases are TGTGCCAGCAGCCAATGGGACAGGGGGCCCTCAGATACG. The chain carries TRBV14 and TRBJ2-3; 12 bases are a match to TRBD1. The observed sequence ends 3 residues before the CDR3 terminus, with the missing tail filled in from the germline J gene. The J segment lost 4 bases and the V segment lost 2 bases, leaving 4 bases of the junction unmatched. Germline CDR1 SGHDN, CDR2 FVKESK. The CDR3 is made up of 16 amino acids.

A word on this clone: The read halts 3 residues ahead of the CDR3 end, with the missing end drawn from the germline J gene. The rearrangement uses TRBV7-2 and TRBJ2-1; TRBD2 might be the D (6 bases). V gave up 6 bases and J gave up 5 bases, with 11 bases separating them. Germline V gene data show CDR1 as SGHTA and CDR2 as FQGNSA. The CDR3 spans 13 residues. CDR3 DNA (partial): TGTGCCAGCAGTATCCGCGGGAACAATGAG. Protein product: CASSIRGNNE. The whole CDR3 reads CASSIRGNNEQFF.